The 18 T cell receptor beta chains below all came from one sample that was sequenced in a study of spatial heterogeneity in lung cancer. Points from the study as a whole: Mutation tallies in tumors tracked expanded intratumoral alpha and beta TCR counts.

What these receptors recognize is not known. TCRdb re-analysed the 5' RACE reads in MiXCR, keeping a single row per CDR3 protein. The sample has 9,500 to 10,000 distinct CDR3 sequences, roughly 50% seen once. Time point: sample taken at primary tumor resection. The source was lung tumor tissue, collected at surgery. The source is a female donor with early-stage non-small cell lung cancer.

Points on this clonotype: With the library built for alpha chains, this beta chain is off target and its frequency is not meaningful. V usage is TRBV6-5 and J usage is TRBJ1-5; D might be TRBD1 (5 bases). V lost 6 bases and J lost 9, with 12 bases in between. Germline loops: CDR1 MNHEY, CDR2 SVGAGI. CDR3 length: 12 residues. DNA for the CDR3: TGTGCCAGCAGCTTAGTGGGGGGGCCCCAGCATTTT. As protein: CASSLVGGPQHF.

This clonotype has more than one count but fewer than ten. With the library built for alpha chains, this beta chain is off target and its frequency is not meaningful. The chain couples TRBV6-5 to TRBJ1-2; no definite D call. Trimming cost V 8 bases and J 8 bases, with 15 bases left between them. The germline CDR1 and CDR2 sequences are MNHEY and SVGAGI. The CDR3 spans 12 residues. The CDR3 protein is CASSNGGIGYTF. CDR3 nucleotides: TGTGCCAGCTCTAACGGAGGTATAGGCTACACCTTC.

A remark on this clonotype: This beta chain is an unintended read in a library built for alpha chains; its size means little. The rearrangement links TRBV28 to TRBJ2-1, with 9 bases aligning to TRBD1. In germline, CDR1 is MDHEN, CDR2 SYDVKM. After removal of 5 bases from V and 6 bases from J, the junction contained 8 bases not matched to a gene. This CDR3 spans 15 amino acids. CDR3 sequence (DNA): TGTGCCAGCAGTCCTCCGGGACAGGGAGCCAATGAGCAGTTCTTC. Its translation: CASSPPGQGANEQFF.

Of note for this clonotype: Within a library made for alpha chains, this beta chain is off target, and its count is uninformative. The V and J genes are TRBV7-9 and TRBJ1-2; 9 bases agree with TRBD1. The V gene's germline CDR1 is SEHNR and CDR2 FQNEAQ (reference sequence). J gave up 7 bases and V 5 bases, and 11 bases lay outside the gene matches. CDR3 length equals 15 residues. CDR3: CASSVPGTGSGGYTF. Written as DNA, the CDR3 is TGTGCCAGCAGCGTCCCCGGGACAGGGAGCGGTGGCTACACCTTC.

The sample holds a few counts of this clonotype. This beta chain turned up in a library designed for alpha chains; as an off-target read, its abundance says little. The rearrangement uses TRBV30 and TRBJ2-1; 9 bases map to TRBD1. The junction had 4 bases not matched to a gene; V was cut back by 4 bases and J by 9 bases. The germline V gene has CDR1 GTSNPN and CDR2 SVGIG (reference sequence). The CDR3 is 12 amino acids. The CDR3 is CAWKGTGIEQFF. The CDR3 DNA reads TGTGCCTGGAAAGGGACAGGGATTGAGCAGTTCTTC.

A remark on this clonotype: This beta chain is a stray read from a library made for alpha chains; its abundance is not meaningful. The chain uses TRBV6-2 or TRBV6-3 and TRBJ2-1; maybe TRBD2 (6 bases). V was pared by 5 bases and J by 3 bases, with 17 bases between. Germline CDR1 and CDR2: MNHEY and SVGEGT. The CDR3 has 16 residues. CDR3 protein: CASSLHRDSIYNEQFF. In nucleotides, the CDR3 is TGTGCCAGCAGTCTACACCGGGACTCCATCTACAATGAGCAGTTCTTC.

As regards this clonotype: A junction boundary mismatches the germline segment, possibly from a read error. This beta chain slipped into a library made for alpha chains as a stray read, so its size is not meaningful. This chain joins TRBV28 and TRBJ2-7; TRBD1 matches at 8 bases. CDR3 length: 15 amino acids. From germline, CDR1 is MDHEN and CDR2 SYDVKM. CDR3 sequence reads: CACSLIGQGAYEQYF. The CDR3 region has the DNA TGTGCCTGCAGTCTAATCGGCCAGGGGGCGTACGAGCAGTACTTC. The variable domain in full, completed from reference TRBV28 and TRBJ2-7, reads DVKVTQSSRYLVKRTGEKVFLECVQDMDHENMFWYRQDPGLGLRLIYFSYDVKMKEKGDIPEGYSVSREKKERFSLILESASTNQTSMYLCACSLIGQGAYEQYFGPGTRLTVT.

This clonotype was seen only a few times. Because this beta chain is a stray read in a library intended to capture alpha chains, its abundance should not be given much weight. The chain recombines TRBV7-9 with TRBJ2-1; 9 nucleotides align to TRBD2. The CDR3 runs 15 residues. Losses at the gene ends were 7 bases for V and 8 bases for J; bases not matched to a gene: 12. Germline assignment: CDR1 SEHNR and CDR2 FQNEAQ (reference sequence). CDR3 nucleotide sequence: TGTGCCAGCAAATACCTTGGGACTAGCCTCGATGAGCAGTTCTTC. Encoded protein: CASKYLGTSLDEQFF.

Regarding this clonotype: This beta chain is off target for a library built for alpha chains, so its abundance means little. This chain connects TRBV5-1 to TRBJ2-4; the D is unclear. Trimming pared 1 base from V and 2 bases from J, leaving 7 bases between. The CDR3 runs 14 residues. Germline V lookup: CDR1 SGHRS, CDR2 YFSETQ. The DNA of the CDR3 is TGCGCCAGCAGCTTGACAGTGACCAAAAACATTCAGTACTTC. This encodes CASSLTVTKNIQYF.

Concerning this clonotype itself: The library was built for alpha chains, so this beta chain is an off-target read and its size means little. The CDR3 spells CASSLGETQYF. The CDR3 nucleotides are TGTGCCAGCAGTTTGGGAGAGACCCAGTACTTC. This chain links TRBV12-3 or TRBV12-4 with TRBJ2-5; D is unresolved. The V gene lost 3 bases and the J gene lost 4 bases, with 3 bases spanning the gap. This CDR3 contains 11 residues.

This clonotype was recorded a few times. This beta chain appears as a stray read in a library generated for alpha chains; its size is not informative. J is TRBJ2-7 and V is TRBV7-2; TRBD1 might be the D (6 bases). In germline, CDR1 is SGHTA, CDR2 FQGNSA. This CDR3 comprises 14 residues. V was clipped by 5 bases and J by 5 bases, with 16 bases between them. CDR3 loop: CASSPRGQLDEQYF. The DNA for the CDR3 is TGTGCCAGCAGCCCTAGAGGACAGTTGGACGAGCAGTACTTC.

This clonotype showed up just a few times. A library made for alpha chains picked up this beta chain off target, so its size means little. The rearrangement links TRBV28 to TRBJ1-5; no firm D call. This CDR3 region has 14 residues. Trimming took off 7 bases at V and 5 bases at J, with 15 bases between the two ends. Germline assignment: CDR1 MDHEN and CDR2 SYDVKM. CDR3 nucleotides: TGTGCCAGCATGGAGCAGGTGGGGTATCAGCCCCAGCATTTT. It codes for CASMEQVGYQPQHF.

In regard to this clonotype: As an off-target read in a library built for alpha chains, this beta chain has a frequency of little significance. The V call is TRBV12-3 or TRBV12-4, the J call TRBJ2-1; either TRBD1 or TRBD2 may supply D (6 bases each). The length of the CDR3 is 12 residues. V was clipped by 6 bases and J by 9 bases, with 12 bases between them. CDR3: CASRPKGGEQFF. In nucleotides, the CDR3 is TGTGCCAGCAGGCCCAAGGGGGGTGAGCAGTTCTTC.

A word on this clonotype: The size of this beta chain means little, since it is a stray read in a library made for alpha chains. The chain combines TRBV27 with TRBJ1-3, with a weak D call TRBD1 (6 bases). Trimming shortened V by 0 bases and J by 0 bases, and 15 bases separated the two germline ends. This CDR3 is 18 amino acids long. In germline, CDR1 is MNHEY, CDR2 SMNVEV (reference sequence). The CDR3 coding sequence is TGTGCCAGCAGTTTATCGTTGGGGGGGCCTAGCTCTGGAAACACCATATATTTT. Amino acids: CASSLSLGGPSSGNTIYF.

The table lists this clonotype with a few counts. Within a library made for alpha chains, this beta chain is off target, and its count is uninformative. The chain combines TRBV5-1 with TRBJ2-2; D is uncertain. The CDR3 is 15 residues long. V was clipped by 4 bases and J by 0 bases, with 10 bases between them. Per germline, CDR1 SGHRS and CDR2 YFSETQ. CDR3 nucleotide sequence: TGCGCCAGCAGCCCCCCCAATTCGAACACCGGGGAGCTGTTTTTT. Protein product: CASSPPNSNTGELFF.

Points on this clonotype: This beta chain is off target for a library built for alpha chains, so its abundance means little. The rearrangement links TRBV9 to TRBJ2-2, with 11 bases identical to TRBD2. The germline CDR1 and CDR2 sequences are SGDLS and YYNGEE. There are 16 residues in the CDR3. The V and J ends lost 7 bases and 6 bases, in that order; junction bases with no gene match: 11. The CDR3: CASGPPGTSGSGELFF. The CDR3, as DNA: TGTGCCAGCGGGCCACCCGGGACTAGCGGTTCCGGGGAGCTGTTTTTT.

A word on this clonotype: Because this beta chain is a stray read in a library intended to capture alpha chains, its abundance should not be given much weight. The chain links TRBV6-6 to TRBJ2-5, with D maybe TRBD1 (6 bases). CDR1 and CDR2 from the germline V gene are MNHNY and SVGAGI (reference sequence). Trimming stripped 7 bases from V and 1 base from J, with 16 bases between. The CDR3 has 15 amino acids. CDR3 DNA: TGTGCCAGCATGATGGACAGAACTTTCCAAGAGACCCAGTACTTC. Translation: CASMMDRTFQETQYF.

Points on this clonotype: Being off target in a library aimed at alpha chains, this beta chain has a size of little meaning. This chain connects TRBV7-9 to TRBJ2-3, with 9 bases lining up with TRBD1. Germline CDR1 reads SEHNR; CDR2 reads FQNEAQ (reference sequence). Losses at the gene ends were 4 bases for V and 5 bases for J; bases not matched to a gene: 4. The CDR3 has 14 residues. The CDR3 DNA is TGTGCCAGCAGCTATGGGACAGGGAGAGATACGCAGTATTTT. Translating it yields CASSYGTGRDTQYF.